One and the same sample provided the 16 T cell receptor beta chains below, sequenced in a study of blood T cell repertoires in COVID-19 (dated by TCRdb to about 2020). Libraries came from the immunoSEQ multiplex PCR assay. TCRdb holds this immuneACCESS table with in-frame rearrangements only. Some clones are missing; in checked studies, unresolved V genes explain under half, and the rest has no known cause. The sample yields about 260,000 clones; about 80% were counted once. Clones ranked in the top ten supply around 4.1% of the sample. Material for sequencing was PBMCs or T cells enriched from blood (not recorded which). Receptors were obtained from a man aged 25 to 40 with acute COVID-19.

The chain links TRBV13 to TRBJ2-1; 10 nucleotides line up with TRBD1. From germline, CDR1 is PRHDT and CDR2 FYEKMQ (reference sequence). The CDR3 runs to 17 residues. V dropped 4 bases and J dropped 4; count of bases not matched to a gene: 10. The CDR3 DNA sequence: TGTGCCAGCAGCTCTAGCTTGACAGGGGGCCAATACAATGAGCAGTTCTTC. This encodes CASSSSLTGGQYNEQFF.

V gene TRBV28 combines with J gene TRBJ1-2; 9 bases fit TRBD1. Germline CDR1 MDHEN, CDR2 SYDVKM. J gave up 3 bases and V 4 bases, and 6 bases lay outside the gene matches. The CDR3 spans 15 residues. The CDR3 sequence is CASSSDRGYDYGYTF. The CDR3 DNA follows: TGTGCCAGCAGTTCTGACAGGGGGTACGACTATGGCTACACCTTC.

The rearrangement links TRBV27 to TRBJ2-1; 9 bases are a match to TRBD2. From germline, CDR1 is MNHEY and CDR2 SMNVEV (reference sequence). Trimming cost V 2 bases and J 3 bases; bases outside gene matches: 5. The CDR3 totals 16 residues. The CDR3 DNA sequence: TGTGCCAGCAGTTTAGATCTAGCGGGGATCTACAATGAGCAGTTCTTC. It specifies CASSLDLAGIYNEQFF.

The chain couples TRBV29-1 to TRBJ1-1, with a possible D match to TRBD1 (6 bases). Trimming stripped 8 bases from V and 2 bases from J, with 18 bases between. The CDR3 extends over 14 amino acids. Germline assignment: CDR1 SQVTM and CDR2 ANQGSEA. This chain's CDR3 is CSSIRSRGNTEAFF. CDR3 bases: TGCAGCTCGATACGGTCCAGGGGAAACACTGAAGCTTTCTTT.

This rearrangement joins TRBV6-1 to TRBJ1-6; 8 bases fit TRBD1. The CDR3 consists of 15 residues. The V gene's germline CDR1 is MNHNS and CDR2 SASEGT. The trim removed 1 base at V and 10 bases at J, leaving 6 bases unmatched. The CDR3 coding sequence is TGTGCCAGCAGTGAAGTTTCAGGGGGCTTGTCACCCCTCCACTTT. Its protein is CASSEVSGGLSPLHF.

The CDR3 loop reads CASSLQGKTTGELFF. The CDR3 bases are TGTGCCAGCAGCTTACAGGGGAAGACGACCGGGGAGCTGTTTTTT. The J gene is TRBJ2-2, the V gene TRBV7-8, with D perhaps matching TRBD1 (6 bases). The V gene lost 2 bases and the J gene lost 5 bases, with 12 bases spanning the gap. The CDR3 spans 15 residues. Germline CDR1 SGHVS, CDR2 FQNEAQ.

CDR3 residues: CASLGGGTEAFF. The CDR3, as DNA: TGTGCCAGCCTGGGGGGAGGCACTGAAGCTTTCTTT. This chain joins TRBV6-5 and TRBJ1-1; D is possibly TRBD1 (5 bases). This CDR3 has 12 amino acids. Germline V CDR1 and CDR2: MNHEY, SVGAGI. V gave up 8 bases and J gave up 4 bases, with 11 bases separating them.

This chain joins TRBV19 and TRBJ1-1; D uncertain. V lost 7 bases and J lost 2, with 14 bases in between. This CDR3 region has 14 residues. Looked up from germline, CDR1 is LNHDA and CDR2 is SQIVND (reference sequence). The CDR3 sequence: CASTPERVNTEAFF. CDR3 sequence (DNA): TGTGCCAGTACCCCGGAGAGAGTCAACACTGAAGCTTTCTTT.

V and J are TRBV28 and TRBJ1-1; 7 nucleotides agree with TRBD1. Trimming at V came to 6 bases and at J to 5 bases, leaving 3 bases not matched to a gene. The CDR3 is 12 amino acids. From germline, CDR1 is MDHEN and CDR2 SYDVKM. As DNA, the CDR3 is TGTGCCAGCAGACTGGGACAGACTGAAGCTTTCTTT. Its translation is CASRLGQTEAFF. The whole variable domain, remainder taken from reference TRBV28 and TRBJ1-1, is DVKVTQSSRYLVKRTGEKVFLECVQDMDHENMFWYRQDPGLGLRLIYFSYDVKMKEKGDIPEGYSVSREKKERFSLILESASTNQTSMYLCASRLGQTEAFFGQGTRLTVV.

V and J are TRBV3-1 (or the pseudogene TRBV3-2) and TRBJ2-5, with a tentative D call TRBD2 (5 bases). Per the germline V gene, CDR1 is LGHDT and CDR2 is YNNKEL (reference sequence). Trimming removed 7 bases at V and 4 bases at J, with 13 bases between. The CDR3 is 13 residues long. The CDR3 DNA sequence: TGTGCCAGCACCAACAGTGGACTAGAGACCCAGTACTTC. This codes for CASTNSGLETQYF.

In this sample, this clone turned up a few times. This chain links TRBV14 with TRBJ2-5; TRBD1 agrees at 8 bases. V was pared by 0 bases and J by 5 bases, with 2 bases of the junction left unmatched. CDR1 and CDR2 from the germline V gene are SGHDN and FVKESK. The CDR3 length is 14 residues. The CDR3 nucleotides are TGTGCCAGCAGCCAAGATCAGGGGGCTGAGACCCAGTACTTC. It codes for CASSQDQGAETQYF.

The chain couples TRBV6-1 to TRBJ2-7, with 8 bases aligning to TRBD1. V was pared by 0 bases and J by 6 bases, with 10 bases of the junction left unmatched. The CDR3 length is 16 residues. CDR1 is MNHNS and CDR2 is SASEGT in the germline V gene. The CDR3, as DNA: TGTGCCAGCAGTGAAGCTACCCGGGCAGGGGGCGGCGAGCAGTACGTC. It codes for CASSEATRAGGGEQYV.

This rearrangement joins TRBV24-1 to TRBJ2-1; 11 bases fit TRBD2. The CDR3 covers 16 residues. V was clipped by 9 bases and J by 2 bases; unmatched bases: 8. Looked up from germline, CDR1 is KGHDR and CDR2 is SFDVKD. The CDR3 spells CATGGTSGGAYNEQFF. The CDR3 DNA reads TGTGCCACCGGCGGGACTAGCGGAGGAGCCTACAATGAGCAGTTCTTC.

The V and J genes are TRBV5-1 and TRBJ1-1, with a tentative D call TRBD1 (6 bases). The CDR3 contains 15 residues. The ends were cut back, 5 bases at V and 1 base at J, with 15 bases in the middle. Germline V gene data show CDR1 as SGHRS and CDR2 as YFSETQ. The CDR3 here is CASRTMSGANTEAFF. CDR3 nucleotides: TGCGCCAGCAGAACAATGTCAGGGGCGAACACTGAAGCTTTCTTT. The entire variable domain, with the rest obtained from reference TRBV5-1 and TRBJ1-1, is as follows: KAGVTQTPRYLIKTRGQQVTLSCSPISGHRSVSWYQQTPGQGLQFLFEYFSETQRNKGNFPGRFSGRQFSNSRSEMNVSTLELGDSALYLCASRTMSGANTEAFFGQGTRLTVV.

The chain combines TRBV25-1 with TRBJ2-5, with a tentative D call TRBD1 (7 bases). Germline V lookup: CDR1 MGHDK, CDR2 SYGVNS. This CDR3 contains 14 residues. V lost 6 bases and J lost 4, with 15 bases in between. The CDR3 spells CASSPGGPGETQYF. As DNA, the CDR3 is TGTGCCAGCAGCCCAGGGGGGCCAGGAGAGACCCAGTACTTC.

The chain recombines TRBV5-1 with TRBJ1-5; TRBD1 matches 7 bases. Germline V gives CDR1 SGHRS, CDR2 YFSETQ. The CDR3 length is 15 residues. With 0 bases clipped from V and 2 bases from J, the junction kept 2 bases outside the gene matches. DNA for the CDR3: TGCGCCAGCAGCTTGGACAGGGGCGGCAATCAGCCCCAGCATTTT. Translated: CASSLDRGGNQPQHF.